This T cell receptor beta chain was sequenced for a study of cytomegalovirus exposure and HLA in healthy donors. PCR amplification relied on 60 Vbeta primers (plus 13 Jbeta primers). TCRdb's copy holds only in-frame clones and misses some; the assay was immunoSEQ multiplex PCR. The repertoire includes 200,000 to 250,000 clones, over 75% of them detected once, and about 1.2% sits in the top ten. The germline V gene has CDR1 SEHNR and CDR2 FQNEAQ (reference sequence). CDR3 size: 16 residues. The clonotype originates from a human donor in good health. The chain uses TRBV7-9 and TRBJ2-5; perhaps TRBD2 as D (7 bases). The DNA end is a closer match to TRBJ2-7, so the J assignment may be wrong. The sample consisted of PBMCs. CDR3: CASSLLSGGHSYEQYF. The CDR3 DNA follows: TGTGCCAGCAGCTTATTGTCCGGGGGGCACTCCTACGAGCAGTACTTC.